One sample yielded the 26 T cell receptor beta chains listed below, sequenced in a study of human T cells and chemical hapten exposure. The sample's time point: patch test 2, 6 weeks after DPC sensitization. Treatment given: therapeutic diphenylcyclopropenone sensitization with weekly scalp DPC. TCRdb re-called the RACE reads with MiXCR, one entry per CDR3 protein. The table records tens of thousands of distinct CDR3 sequences, approximately 11% of them present only once. The sample consisted of whole blood, taken in connection with sensitization to the hapten diphenylcyclopropenone (DPC). These receptors all stem from a man aged 35-49 years with alopecia areata. Some clones in this sample may be carry-over from other donors' samples.

The V and J genes are TRBV6-2 or TRBV6-3 and TRBJ2-4; 7 positions agree with TRBD2. The CDR3 sequence is 15 residues long. The ends lost 7 bases at V and 0 bases at J; junction bases unmatched: 6. Germline V gives CDR1 MNHEY, CDR2 SVGEGT. DNA of the CDR3: TGTGCCAGCACAAGCGGGACGCTAGCCAAAAACATTCAGTACTTC. As protein: CASTSGTLAKNIQYF.

The chain carries TRBV6-2 or TRBV6-3 and TRBJ2-1; no firm D call. Germline values: CDR1 MNHEY, CDR2 SVGEGT. The CDR3 has 13 residues. The ends were cut back, 5 bases at V and 6 bases at J, with 11 bases in the middle. The CDR3 nucleotides read TGTGCCAGCAGTCCCCTTGGTCCCAATGAGCAGTTCTTC. This sequence encodes CASSPLGPNEQFF.

This clonotype was counted ten times or more. The chain employs TRBV29-1 and TRBJ1-1; D unresolved. Germline values: CDR1 SQVTM, CDR2 ANQGSEA. CDR3 length: 15 amino acids. Deletions cut 0 bases from V and 1 base from J, with 12 bases between. CDR3 sequence reads: CSVEDRWNRNTEAFF. As DNA, the CDR3 is TGCAGCGTTGAAGATAGGTGGAACAGGAACACTGAAGCTTTCTTT.

This clonotype showed up just a few times. The chain is built from TRBV28 and TRBJ2-4; D is uncertain. Germline loops: CDR1 MDHEN, CDR2 SYDVKM. CDR3 length: 16 residues. V lost 2 bases and J lost 1, with 12 bases in between. The CDR3 is CASSLHSERAKNIQYF. CDR3 sequence (DNA): TGTGCCAGCAGTTTACACTCAGAGAGGGCCAAAAACATTCAGTACTTC.

This clonotype has a handful of counts. This sequence joins TRBV2 and TRBJ1-2; 7 nucleotides agree with TRBD1. Trimming cost V 6 bases and J 7 bases; bases outside gene matches: 8. The germline V gene encodes CDR1 SNHLY and CDR2 FYNNEI. The CDR3 is made up of 13 amino acids. The CDR3 loop reads CASRSEGAGGYTF. Written as DNA, the CDR3 is TGTGCCAGCAGATCGGAGGGGGCTGGTGGCTACACCTTC.

This clonotype appeared a few times. The chain joins TRBV20-1 to TRBJ2-5; 11 nucleotides agree with TRBD2. CDR3 length: 18 amino acids. From germline, CDR1 is DFQATT and CDR2 SNEGSKA (reference sequence). With 5 bases clipped from V and 4 bases from J, the junction kept 18 bases outside the gene matches. As DNA, the CDR3 is TGCAGTGCTTCTACTCTCTCTCTTAGCGGGAGGGCCGGAGAGACCCAGTACTTC. The encoded protein is CSASTLSLSGRAGETQYF.

This clonotype turned up a few times. The chain employs TRBV2 and TRBJ2-5; 9 nucleotides line up with TRBD1. This CDR3 comprises 15 residues. Looked up from germline, CDR1 is SNHLY and CDR2 is FYNNEI. Losses at the gene ends were 8 bases for V and 4 bases for J; bases not matched to a gene: 11. CDR3 in amino acids: CASPRSGQGLETQYF. Written as DNA, the CDR3 is TGTGCCAGCCCGAGGTCGGGACAGGGTCTAGAGACCCAGTACTTC. The complete variable domain, with remaining parts taken from reference TRBV2 and TRBJ2-5, reads EPEVTQTPSHQVTQMGQEVILRCVPISNHLYFYWYRQILGQKVEFLVSFYNNEISEKSEIFDDQFSVERPDGSNFTLKIRSTKLEDSAMYFCASPRSGQGLETQYFGPGTRLLVL.

The rearrangement joins TRBV5-5 to TRBJ2-7; D is perhaps TRBD1 or TRBD2 (5 bases each). This CDR3 spans 17 amino acids. Germline V gene lookup returns CDR1 SGHKS and CDR2 YYEKEE (reference sequence). Trimming removed 2 bases at V and 0 bases at J, with 18 bases between. The CDR3 is CASSLGAWGTSSYEQYF. CDR3 nucleotides: TGTGCCAGCAGCTTAGGCGCTTGGGGGACCTCCTCCTACGAGCAGTACTTC. The variable domain in full, with the rest retrieved from reference TRBV5-5 and TRBJ2-7, is DAGVTQSPTHLIKTRGQQVTLRCSPISGHKSVSWYQQVLGQGPQFIFQYYEKEERGRGNFPDRFSARQFPNYSSELNVNALLLGDSALYLCASSLGAWGTSSYEQYFGPGTRLTVT.

This clonotype was seen a few times. CDR3 residues: CASSYKRNYGYTF. Here the CDR3 DNA reads TGTGCCAGCAGTTACAAGAGAAACTATGGCTACACCTTC. The rearrangement links TRBV6-2 or TRBV6-3 to TRBJ1-2; D is unresolved. V dropped 2 bases and J dropped 2 bases, with 6 bases sitting between them. The length of the CDR3 is 13 residues. Per germline, CDR1 MNHEY and CDR2 SVGEGT.

This clonotype was seen ten or more times. The gene calls are TRBV7-6 and TRBJ1-6; a weak D match, TRBD1 (6 bases). Germline V gene sequence: CDR1 SGHVS, CDR2 FNYEAQ. V was pared by 5 bases and J by 9 bases, with 23 bases between. The CDR3 has 17 amino acids. CDR3 region: CASSQAPTGLKGSPLHF. The DNA of the CDR3 is TGTGCCAGCAGCCAGGCCCCTACAGGGTTAAAGGGTTCACCCCTCCACTTT.

The chain joins TRBV28 to TRBJ2-1, with D perhaps TRBD1 or TRBD2 (5 bases each). With 6 bases removed from V and 3 bases from J, the gap between germline ends came to 9 bases. The CDR3 is 13 residues long. The germline V gene has CDR1 MDHEN and CDR2 SYDVKM. The CDR3 is CASRRGSYNEQFF. DNA of the CDR3: TGTGCCAGCAGGAGGGGCAGCTACAATGAGCAGTTCTTC.

This clonotype was detected only a few times. V is TRBV29-1 and J is TRBJ1-1; unclear D gene. This CDR3 has 13 amino acids. V was cut by 7 bases and J by 3 bases, with 15 bases left in between. Germline V gives CDR1 SQVTM, CDR2 ANQGSEA. DNA for the CDR3: TGCAGCGCCGAAAACCCCAGAGACACTGAAGCTTTCTTT. This gives the protein CSAENPRDTEAFF.

This clonotype was detected many times. V gene TRBV6-5 combines with J gene TRBJ1-2, with a possible D match to TRBD1 (5 bases). V lost 4 bases and J 5 bases, leaving 20 bases between the germline ends. This CDR3 is built from 16 residues. Germline V gene sequence: CDR1 MNHEY, CDR2 SVGAGI. The CDR3: CASSSAGGFDSYGYTF. The CDR3 nucleotides read TGTGCCAGCAGTTCGGCCGGGGGTTTCGATTCTTATGGCTACACCTTC.

This sequence joins TRBV7-9 and TRBJ2-5; D gene uncertain. V was shortened by 6 bases and J by 9 bases, with 11 bases between the two germline ends. This CDR3 is built from 11 residues. Germline lookup yields CDR1 SEHNR and CDR2 FQNEAQ (reference sequence). CDR3 nucleotides: TGTGCCAGCAGTTCCGACCGGGCCCAGTACTTC. Its translation is CASSSDRAQYF.

The CDR3 DNA reads TGTGCCAGCAGCCAAGAGGGTAATCAGCCCCAGCATTTT. Translating gives CASSQEGNQPQHF. The chain combines TRBV14 with TRBJ1-5; D is ambiguous. Germline V gene lookup returns CDR1 SGHDN and CDR2 FVKESK. Between the trimmed V and J ends, which lost 0 bases and 4 bases, there was a span of 4 bases. There are 13 residues in the CDR3.

This clonotype was recorded many times. The chain recombines TRBV28 with TRBJ1-6; D gene unclear. The CDR3 extends over 14 amino acids. The germline V gene has CDR1 MDHEN and CDR2 SYDVKM. The ends were cut back, 9 bases at V and 4 bases at J, with 13 bases in the middle. CDR3 in amino acids: CASSSLGYNSPLHF. DNA of the CDR3: TGTGCCAGTTCGAGTTTGGGGTATAATTCACCCCTCCACTTT.

This clonotype was counted ten times or more. The chain has TRBV6-5 and TRBJ1-5; 10 bases are shared with TRBD1. This CDR3 spans 15 amino acids. After removal of 5 bases from V and 2 bases from J, the junction contained 3 bases not matched to a gene. Germline V CDR1 and CDR2: MNHEY, SVGAGI. The CDR3 DNA follows: TGTGCCAGCAGTCGCGGACAGGGGGGCAATCAGCCCCAGCATTTT. Protein: CASSRGQGGNQPQHF.

Comments on this clonotype: This may be a read error: a much more frequent sequence differs by one nucleotide. V usage is TRBV6-6 and J usage is TRBJ2-5; D perhaps matches TRBD2 (5 bases). Germline CDR1 and CDR2: MNHNY and SVGAGI (reference sequence). CDR3 length: 14 amino acids. CDR3 amino acids: CTSTTPGIQETQYF. CDR3 DNA sequence: TGTACCAGCACCACCCCCGGGATCCAAGAGACCCAGTACTTC.

This clonotype was recorded many times. V is TRBV29-1 and J is TRBJ1-1, with D tentatively TRBD1 (6 bases). Trimming removed 4 bases at V and 1 base at J, with 28 bases between. CDR1 is SQVTM, CDR2 ANQGSEA, per germline. This CDR3 is 19 amino acids long. In DNA form, the CDR3 reads TGCAGCGTTGTCCCGGGGGTAACAGGGTACGGGCGGCAGAACACTGAAGCTTTCTTT. It is translated as CSVVPGVTGYGRQNTEAFF.

This clonotype has only a few counts. This chain links TRBV7-6 with TRBJ2-7; tentative D call: TRBD2 (6 bases). CDR3 length: 17 amino acids. In germline, CDR1 is SGHVS, CDR2 FNYEAQ. V was trimmed by 1 base and J by 0 bases, leaving 16 bases between them. This chain's CDR3 is CASSLVQSSASSYEQYF. CDR3 coding DNA: TGTGCCAGCAGCTTAGTTCAGTCTAGCGCGAGCTCCTACGAGCAGTACTTC.

In its sample, this clonotype was seen a few times. J is TRBJ2-7 and V is TRBV10-3, with D unclear. V dropped 2 bases and J dropped 3 bases, with 8 bases sitting between them. This CDR3 is 13 amino acids long. CDR1 is ENHRY and CDR2 is SYGVKD in the germline V gene. CDR3 nucleotides: TGTGCCATCAGTGAGACGGGTTACTACGAGCAGTACTTC. Protein: CAISETGYYEQYF.

This clonotype was observed at least ten times. The CDR3 DNA is TGTGCCAGCTCCGTGGGGCGGGCCCTGGGGGCAGATACGCAGTATTTT. Translating it yields CASSVGRALGADTQYF. The V and J genes are TRBV12-3 or TRBV12-4 and TRBJ2-3; D could derive from TRBD1 or TRBD2 (5 bases each). The CDR3 contains 16 residues. With 8 bases removed from V and 4 bases from J, the gap between germline ends came to 22 bases.

The chain has TRBV7-2 and TRBJ2-5; 7 nucleotides match TRBD2. V shed 5 bases and J 4 bases; nucleotides not matched to a gene: 13. This CDR3 has 16 residues. Germline CDR1 and CDR2: SGHTA and FQGNSA. In nucleotides, the CDR3 is TGTGCCAGCAGCGGGAGGGCCCAAGCGGGTCGAGAGACCCAGTACTTC. This codes for CASSGRAQAGRETQYF.

The table lists this clonotype with a few counts. V gene TRBV6-6 combines with J gene TRBJ2-7; 12 bases are shared with TRBD2. CDR1 and CDR2 from the germline V gene are MNHNY and SVGAGI (reference sequence). The junction had 5 bases not matched to a gene; V was cut back by 2 bases and J by 6 bases. The CDR3 length is 15 residues. The CDR3 sequence: CASSYALAGGVEQYF. In DNA form, the CDR3 reads TGTGCCAGCAGTTACGCGCTAGCGGGAGGGGTCGAGCAGTACTTC.

This clonotype was picked up a small number of times. The V call is TRBV20-1, the J call TRBJ2-5; 13 bases agree with TRBD2. J gave up 2 bases and V 8 bases, and 8 bases lay outside the gene matches. Germline CDR1 and CDR2: DFQATT and SNEGSKA (reference sequence). The CDR3 runs 15 residues. The CDR3 nucleotides are TGCAGTCCGTACTCGGGACTAGCGGGACAAGAGACCCAGTACTTC. Amino acid sequence: CSPYSGLAGQETQYF.

The chain couples TRBV20-1 to TRBJ2-5; D gene uncertain. Germline CDR1 reads DFQATT; CDR2 reads SNEGSKA (reference sequence). Trimming took 3 bases from V and 1 from J, leaving 6 bases between them. The CDR3 is made up of 12 amino acids. The CDR3 protein is CSASGFQETQYF. In nucleotides, the CDR3 is TGCAGTGCTAGCGGATTCCAAGAGACCCAGTACTTC.